Described below is a single T cell receptor (beta chain) sequence and its context. Germline loops: CDR1 MNHEY, CDR2 SVGAGI. V lost 2 bases to trimming and J lost 0 bases, with 11 bases between them. The CDR3 is 16 amino acids. This record belongs to a study of blood T cell repertoires in COVID-19. For the study at large: Acute-phase and convalescent COVID-19 samples originated in the United States, Italy and Spain. In each case, the material was cDNA or gDNA derived from T cells, B-cell-depleted T cells, or PBMCs.

Per the study methods: Scientists estimated how many nucleated cells there were by amplifying reference gene primers. The protocol was immunoSEQ multiplex PCR, while the TCRdb copy is restricted to in-frame clones and leaves out a portion. The D gene and trimming were derived from the DNA, and the V and J assignments and clone size from that table. The sample records hundreds of thousands of clones, roughly 85% being singletons. The chain recombines TRBV6-5 with TRBJ1-3; D unclear. Sequencing input: peripheral blood. The receptor was derived from a woman aged 65 to 85 with active or convalescent COVID-19. In DNA, the CDR3 is TGTGCCAGCAGTTACAGGAGGCTTGACTCTGGAAACACCATATATTTT. This gives the protein CASSYRRLDSGNTIYF.